These 27 T cell receptor beta chains share one sample of origin, sequenced in a study of blood T cell repertoires in COVID-19. Using immunoSEQ multiplex PCR, the repertoire was profiled, and TCRdb retains in-frame clones only, with some absent. The sample carries some 70,000 clones, roughly 80% recorded once. The sample taken for sequencing was peripheral blood. These receptors came from a man between 60 and 70 years old with acute or convalescent COVID-19.

The chain joins TRBV11-2 to TRBJ1-1; 8 nucleotides align to TRBD1. This CDR3 comprises 13 residues. J was trimmed by 7 bases and V by 5 bases; bases with no gene match: 6. Germline CDR1 SGHAT, CDR2 FQNNGV. The CDR3 here is CASSLYDRGEAFF. The CDR3, as DNA: TGTGCCAGCAGCCTCTACGACAGGGGTGAAGCTTTCTTT.

CDR3 nucleotide sequence: TGTGCCAGCAGCTCTGGACAGCAGCCCCAGCATTTT. Translation gives CASSSGQQPQHF. V usage is TRBV12-3 or TRBV12-4 and J usage is TRBJ1-5, with D maybe TRBD1 (6 bases). The CDR3 is 12 residues long. Trimming left V 6 bases short and J 7 bases short, with 10 bases between.

The chain employs TRBV5-4 and TRBJ1-5, with D unclear. Deletions cut 1 base from V and 0 bases from J, with 5 bases between. Germline values: CDR1 SGHNT, CDR2 YYREEE (reference sequence). The CDR3 runs to 14 residues. This CDR3 reads CASSLYNSNQPQHF. CDR3 nucleotides: TGTGCCAGCAGCTTGTACAATAGCAATCAGCCCCAGCATTTT. The full variable domain, completed using reference TRBV5-4 and TRBJ1-5, is ETGVTQSPTHLIKTRGQQVTLRCSSQSGHNTVSWYQQALGQGPQFIFQYYREEENGRGNFPPRFSGLQFPNYSSELNVNALELDDSALYLCASSLYNSNQPQHFGDGTRLSIL.

The chain links TRBV9 to TRBJ1-4; TRBD1 aligns across 9 bases. In germline, CDR1 is SGDLS, CDR2 YYNGEE. The CDR3 is made up of 16 amino acids. With 4 bases clipped from V and 4 bases from J, the junction kept 8 bases outside the gene matches. The CDR3 region is CASSIGDREYNEKLFF. CDR3 DNA: TGTGCCAGCAGCATTGGGGACAGGGAGTATAATGAAAAACTGTTTTTT. The whole variable domain, filled in from reference TRBV9 and TRBJ1-4, reads DSGVTQTPKHLITATGQRVTLRCSPRSGDLSVYWYQQSLDQGLQFLIQYYNGEERAKGNILERFSAQQFPDLHSELNLSSLELGDSALYFCASSIGDREYNEKLFFGSGTQLSVL.

The genes are TRBV5-1 and TRBJ2-5; 9 bases align to TRBD1. V dropped 4 bases and J dropped 5; count of bases not matched to a gene: 3. The CDR3 is 13 residues long. Germline CDR1 reads SGHRS; CDR2 reads YFSETQ. CDR3 nucleotide sequence: TGCGCCAGCAGCCCAGGGACAGGGGAGACCCAGTACTTC. This translates into CASSPGTGETQYF. The full variable domain, completed using reference TRBV5-1 and TRBJ2-5, is KAGVTQTPRYLIKTRGQQVTLSCSPISGHRSVSWYQQTPGQGLQFLFEYFSETQRNKGNFPGRFSGRQFSNSRSEMNVSTLELGDSALYLCASSPGTGETQYFGPGTRLLVL.

The J gene is TRBJ1-1, the V gene TRBV12-3 or TRBV12-4; D gene ambiguous. The V end lost 3 bases, the J end lost 6 bases, and 8 bases lay between the germline ends. This CDR3 contains 12 residues. CDR3 DNA sequence: TGTGCCAGCAGTTTCGGTTTGGCTGAAGCTTTCTTT. Residues: CASSFGLAEAFF.

The J gene is TRBJ1-2, the V gene TRBV5-1, with 7 bases lining up with TRBD1. V gave up 0 bases and J gave up 5 bases; unmatched junction bases: 7. The CDR3 spans 15 residues. From germline, CDR1 is SGHRS and CDR2 YFSETQ. As DNA, the CDR3 is TGCGCCAGCAGCTTGGGACAGGGAAAGCCATATGGCTACACCTTC. It encodes CASSLGQGKPYGYTF. The full variable domain, rest sourced from reference TRBV5-1 and TRBJ1-2, is KAGVTQTPRYLIKTRGQQVTLSCSPISGHRSVSWYQQTPGQGLQFLFEYFSETQRNKGNFPGRFSGRQFSNSRSEMNVSTLELGDSALYLCASSLGQGKPYGYTFGSGTRLTVV.

The rearrangement links TRBV25-1 to TRBJ2-1; no definite D call. This CDR3 is built from 14 residues. In germline, CDR1 is MGHDK, CDR2 SYGVNS. Trimming removed 2 bases at V and 3 bases at J, with 8 bases between. The CDR3 DNA is TGTGCCAGCAGTGAAGAAGTTAGCTACAATGAGCAGTTCTTC. Its translation is CASSEEVSYNEQFF.

This chain joins TRBV25-1 and TRBJ1-4; 8 bases agree with TRBD1. The CDR3 sequence is 13 residues long. Looked up from germline, CDR1 is MGHDK and CDR2 is SYGVNS. Trimming removed 6 bases from V and 8 bases from J; junction bases left unmatched: 5. In DNA, the CDR3 is TGTGCCAGCAGAGGACAGGGAGGGGAAAAACTGTTTTTT. The encoded protein is CASRGQGGEKLFF.

The chain is built from TRBV18 and TRBJ1-2, with D perhaps TRBD1 (5 bases). The CDR3 is 17 residues long. From germline, CDR1 is KGHSH and CDR2 LQKENI. Between the trimmed V and J ends, which lost 3 bases and 5 bases, there was a span of 22 bases. DNA for the CDR3: TGTGCCAGCTCACCGGAATCGGCAGGGCCAACCTCATATGGCTACACCTTC. It translates to CASSPESAGPTSYGYTF.

The chain joins TRBV6-5 to TRBJ1-3; D unresolved. This CDR3 spans 12 amino acids. The ends were cut back, 2 bases at V and 16 bases at J, with 15 bases in the middle. Germline V lookup: CDR1 MNHEY, CDR2 SVGAGI. The CDR3 nucleotides are TGTGCCAGCAGTTACATAGGACTAGGCGCTTATTTT. This translates into CASSYIGLGAYF.

The chain links TRBV5-1 to TRBJ1-6; TRBD1 agrees at 7 bases. The CDR3 runs 15 residues. Germline lookup yields CDR1 SGHRS and CDR2 YFSETQ. With 0 bases clipped from V and 5 bases from J, the junction kept 2 bases outside the gene matches. The CDR3 loop is CASSLVGTDNSPLHF. The DNA for the CDR3 is TGCGCCAGCAGCTTGGTTGGGACAGATAATTCACCCCTCCACTTT.

The chain links TRBV7-2 to TRBJ1-2; a weak D match, TRBD1 (6 bases). This CDR3 is 13 amino acids long. Per the germline V gene, CDR1 is SGHTA and CDR2 is FQGNSA. V was cut by 5 bases and J by 4 bases, with 11 bases left in between. CDR3 loop: CASSPGQFYGYTF. CDR3 in DNA: TGTGCCAGCAGCCCCGGACAGTTCTATGGCTACACCTTC.

This clone has more than one count but fewer than ten. This chain connects TRBV5-1 to TRBJ2-2; 7 bases map to TRBD1. The CDR3 totals 14 residues. Per the germline V gene, CDR1 is SGHRS and CDR2 is YFSETQ. Germline trimming cut 4 bases from V and 9 bases from J; bases unmatched to any gene: 9. The CDR3 is CASSITGDPRELFF. DNA of the CDR3: TGCGCCAGCAGCATCACAGGGGACCCCCGGGAGCTGTTTTTT.

The rearrangement joins TRBV9 to TRBJ1-3; D may be TRBD1 (5 bases). CDR3 size: 18 residues. Per germline, CDR1 SGDLS and CDR2 YYNGEE. V shed 4 bases and J shed 2 bases, with 22 bases lying between them. CDR3 bases: TGTGCCAGCAGCTTCACCGGGACTCCTGGGGGTCCTGGAAACACCATATATTTT. Amino acids: CASSFTGTPGGPGNTIYF.

Only one count was recorded for this clone. The rearrangement links TRBV25-1 to TRBJ2-7; possibly TRBD1 for D (5 bases). The ends were cut back, 2 bases at V and 2 bases at J, with 10 bases in the middle. CDR1 and CDR2 (germline): MGHDK, SYGVNS. This CDR3 has 14 residues. DNA for the CDR3: TGTGCCAGCAGTGAACCAGGGCTACCCTACGAGCAGTACGTC. Protein product: CASSEPGLPYEQYV.

The J gene is TRBJ2-1, the V gene TRBV16; possibly TRBD2 for D (5 bases). Germline V gene sequence: CDR1 KGHSY, CDR2 FQNENV. The V end was cut by 4 bases, the J end by 10 bases, with 20 bases between. There are 15 residues in the CDR3. CDR3 nucleotides: TGTGCCAGCAGCCCCACCCTCGGGGTAATGGGAGAGCAGTTCTTC. It yields the protein CASSPTLGVMGEQFF.

The V and J genes are TRBV5-4 and TRBJ2-7, with 7 bases identical to TRBD2. Germline loops: CDR1 SGHNT, CDR2 YYREEE (reference sequence). With 0 bases clipped from V and 7 bases from J, the junction kept 7 bases outside the gene matches. The CDR3 runs to 14 residues. In DNA form, the CDR3 reads TGTGCCAGCAGCTTGGCGGCTAGCGGCCCGGAGCAGTACTTC. It is translated as CASSLAASGPEQYF.

The CDR3 is CASSADPEDYGYTF. The CDR3 DNA sequence: TGTGCCAGCAGCGCGGACCCGGAGGACTATGGCTACACCTTC. The rearrangement uses TRBV9 and TRBJ1-2; no firm D call. The germline CDR1 and CDR2 sequences are SGDLS and YYNGEE. V lost 3 bases to trimming and J lost 3 bases, with 12 bases between them. The CDR3 has 14 amino acids.

V is TRBV5-4 and J is TRBJ1-2, with TRBD1 matching 11 bases. Germline loops: CDR1 SGHNT, CDR2 YYREEE (reference sequence). This CDR3 comprises 14 residues. The J segment lost 8 bases and the V segment lost 4 bases, leaving 7 bases of the junction unmatched. CDR3 sequence reads: CASSTGQGAGGYTF. The CDR3 nucleotides read TGTGCCAGCAGCACCGGACAGGGGGCGGGAGGCTACACCTTC.

This clone was observed a single time. The chain couples TRBV5-1 to TRBJ2-3; TRBD2 might be the D (6 bases). Trimming removed 2 bases at V and 3 bases at J, with 13 bases between. Per germline, CDR1 SGHRS and CDR2 YFSETQ. This CDR3 spans 15 amino acids. This CDR3 reads CASSLSGTGTDTQYF. As DNA, the CDR3 is TGCGCCAGCAGCTTATCCGGGACTGGTACAGATACGCAGTATTTT.

The V gene is TRBV6-5, the J gene TRBJ2-1; D is possibly TRBD2 (6 bases). The CDR3 has 13 amino acids. Germline CDR1 reads MNHEY; CDR2 reads SVGAGI. V was clipped by 4 bases and J by 9 bases, with 13 bases between them. The CDR3 sequence: CASSLGGEVEQFF. CDR3 nucleotides: TGTGCCAGCAGTTTGGGGGGTGAGGTTGAGCAGTTCTTC.

The CDR3 is CASSIEGQPQSATNEKLFF. In DNA, the CDR3 is TGTGCCAGTAGTATCGAGGGACAGCCTCAGTCTGCAACTAATGAAAAACTGTTTTTT. The chain combines TRBV19 with TRBJ1-4; 7 bases match TRBD1. Trimming removed 3 bases from V and 0 bases from J; junction bases left unmatched: 13. CDR3 size: 19 residues. From germline, CDR1 is LNHDA and CDR2 SQIVND (reference sequence).

CDR3 sequence: CASRRENTEAFF. CDR3 DNA sequence: TGTGCCAGCCGCCGAGAGAACACTGAAGCTTTCTTT. The chain links TRBV6-6 to TRBJ1-1; D is undetermined. Germline V gene lookup returns CDR1 MNHNY and CDR2 SVGAGI (reference sequence). CDR3 length: 12 amino acids. V lost 8 bases and J 1 base, leaving 8 bases between the germline ends.

This sequence joins TRBV6-1 and TRBJ2-5, with a possible D match to TRBD2 (6 bases). This CDR3 has 13 amino acids. Trimming removed 5 bases from V and 5 bases from J, with 12 bases in between. The germline gives CDR1 MNHNS, CDR2 SASEGT. The CDR3 DNA sequence: TGTGCCAGCAGTCCGGGACTCGTTGAGACCCAGTACTTC. This translates into CASSPGLVETQYF.

A few counts support this clone. V usage is TRBV9 and J usage is TRBJ1-1; D is undetermined. With 3 bases removed from V and 2 bases from J, the gap between germline ends came to 8 bases. Germline CDR1 SGDLS, CDR2 YYNGEE. CDR3 length: 13 amino acids. CDR3 residues: CASSARQNTEAFF. The CDR3 bases are TGTGCCAGCAGCGCTCGACAAAACACTGAAGCTTTCTTT.

The chain couples TRBV7-6 to TRBJ2-3; 8 nucleotides align to TRBD2. J gave up 4 bases and V 1 base, and 4 bases lay outside the gene matches. CDR1 SGHVS and CDR2 FNYEAQ come from the germline V gene. The CDR3 runs 15 residues. Here the CDR3 reads CASSLVPGGADTQYF. Written as DNA, the CDR3 is TGTGCCAGCAGCTTAGTTCCGGGAGGGGCAGATACGCAGTATTTT.